Listed here are 23 T cell receptor beta chains from one sample, sequenced in a study of cytomegalovirus exposure and HLA in healthy donors. The PCR was carried out with 60 Vbeta primers and 13 Jbeta primers. This table comes from immunoSEQ multiplex PCR, and its TCRdb copy is limited to in-frame clones, with some not included. This sample yields about 130,000 clones, of which 65% to 85% are seen a single time; about 1.8% belongs to the top ten. Input material: PBMCs. Receptors were obtained from a woman aged 40 to 50 in good health and CMV-seronegative.

As for this clone: The germline gene is not matched at one end of the junction; a read error may be the cause. This chain uses TRBV11-2 with TRBJ2-2; D possibly corresponds to TRBD2 (7 bases). CDR1 is SGHAT and CDR2 is FQNNGV in the germline V gene. There are 16 residues in the CDR3. CDR3 nucleotides: TGTGCCAGCAGCTTAGTCGGGGGGCTTGCCACCGGGGAGCTGCTTTTT. It is translated as CASSLVGGLATGELLF. The whole variable domain, remainder taken from reference TRBV11-2 and TRBJ2-2, is EAGVAQSPRYKIIEKRQSVAFWCNPISGHATLYWYQQILGQGPKLLIQFQNNGVVDDSQLPKDRFSAERLKGVDSTLKIQPAKLEDSAVYLCASSLVGGLATGELLFGEGSRLTVL.

As regards this clone: An end of the junction differs from the germline gene, which may be a read error. This rearrangement joins TRBV5-1 to TRBJ2-6; 7 bases are shared with TRBD1. Germline V gene lookup returns CDR1 SGHRS and CDR2 YFSETQ. The CDR3 extends over 18 amino acids. CDR3: CASSLEPGGVSGANGLTF. The CDR3 nucleotides read TGCGCCAGCAGCTTGGAACCAGGGGGTGTCTCTGGGGCCAACGGCCTGACTTTC.

The chain carries TRBV28 and TRBJ2-5; 8 nucleotides line up with TRBD1. The CDR3 extends over 15 amino acids. Germline CDR1 is MDHEN and CDR2 is SYDVKM. With 6 bases clipped from V and 4 bases from J, the junction kept 10 bases outside the gene matches. DNA for the CDR3: TGTGCCAGCAGCCATGGGGACAGGATCCGAGAGACCCAGTACTTC. This encodes CASSHGDRIRETQYF.

This clone has just a few counts. This chain joins TRBV12-2 and TRBJ1-2; the table calls TRBD1, which could not be checked here. TRBV12-2 constitutes a pseudogene. CDR3 length equals 17 residues. CDR3 loop: CASRLLVFRTNNYGYTF. DNA of the CDR3: TGTGCAAGTCGCTTATTGGTTTTCCGGACAAATAACTATGGCTACACCTTC.

The rearrangement uses TRBV5-1 and TRBJ2-1; 10 bases map to TRBD2. V lost 0 bases and J lost 0; bases outside the gene matches: 6. CDR3 length equals 18 residues. The V gene's germline CDR1 is SGHRS and CDR2 YFSETQ. The CDR3: CASSLAGASGSSYNEQFF. The CDR3 DNA is TGCGCCAGCAGCTTGGCGGGAGCTAGCGGGAGCTCCTACAATGAGCAGTTCTTC. The full variable domain, rest sourced from reference TRBV5-1 and TRBJ2-1, is KAGVTQTPRYLIKTRGQQVTLSCSPISGHRSVSWYQQTPGQGLQFLFEYFSETQRNKGNFPGRFSGRQFSNSRSEMNVSTLELGDSALYLCASSLAGASGSSYNEQFFGPGTRLTVL.

This chain joins TRBV7-9 and TRBJ1-1, with D uncertain. V gave up 4 bases and J gave up 11 bases, with 17 bases separating them. The V gene's germline CDR1 is SEHNR and CDR2 FQNEAQ (reference sequence). This CDR3 is built from 13 residues. The CDR3 coding sequence is TGTGCCAGCAGCTCCGAACCCCGGTTTGAGGCTTTCTTT. Translating gives CASSSEPRFEAFF.

The chain has TRBV18 and TRBJ2-5; 9 bases map to TRBD1. Per the germline V gene, CDR1 is KGHSH and CDR2 is LQKENI. V trimming: 3 bases; J trimming: 4 bases; junction bases outside the gene matches: 3. The CDR3 spans 14 residues. The CDR3 DNA reads as TGTGCCAGCTCACCGACAGGGGGGAGAGAGACCCAGTACTTC. Translating gives CASSPTGGRETQYF.

V is TRBV28 and J is TRBJ2-7; 8 positions agree with TRBD1. Per germline, CDR1 MDHEN and CDR2 SYDVKM. V was clipped by 6 bases and J by 3 bases; unmatched bases: 7. The CDR3 spans 14 residues. The CDR3 loop reads CASRPWTGFYEQYF. The CDR3 DNA reads as TGTGCCAGCAGGCCCTGGACAGGGTTCTACGAGCAGTACTTC.

The chain uses TRBV28 and TRBJ1-6; a weak D match, TRBD1 (5 bases). Germline V lookup: CDR1 MDHEN, CDR2 SYDVKM. V lost 9 bases to trimming and J lost 0 bases, with 12 bases between them. There are 15 residues in the CDR3. The CDR3 loop reads CASSRGYSYNSPLHF. CDR3 sequence (DNA): TGTGCCAGTTCTCGGGGGTACTCCTATAATTCACCCCTCCACTTT. Based on the CDR3 plus reference TRBV28 and TRBJ1-6, the full variable domain is DVKVTQSSRYLVKRTGEKVFLECVQDMDHENMFWYRQDPGLGLRLIYFSYDVKMKEKGDIPEGYSVSREKKERFSLILESASTNQTSMYLCASSRGYSYNSPLHFGNGTRLTVT.

The J gene is TRBJ2-7, the V gene TRBV6-5, with D uncertain. The CDR3 sequence is 14 residues long. Germline V gives CDR1 MNHEY, CDR2 SVGAGI. The germline V and J ends were trimmed by 0 bases and 3 bases, with 9 bases remaining between them. As DNA, the CDR3 is TGTGCCAGCAGTTACTCGCGTTATGGCTACGAGCAGTACTTC. This codes for CASSYSRYGYEQYF.

The V gene is TRBV14, the J gene TRBJ1-1; TRBD1 might be the D (6 bases). Germline-derived CDR1 and CDR2 are SGHDN and FVKESK. Deletions cut 0 bases from V and 2 bases from J, with 16 bases between. The CDR3 contains 17 residues. The chain's CDR3 is CASSQEKDDRLNTEAFF. CDR3 coding DNA: TGTGCCAGCAGCCAAGAGAAGGACGACAGGCTAAACACTGAAGCTTTCTTT.

This chain links TRBV27 with TRBJ1-1, with D maybe TRBD1 (5 bases). Germline V gene data show CDR1 as MNHEY and CDR2 as SMNVEV (reference sequence). This CDR3 is 16 amino acids long. The germline V and J ends were trimmed by 7 bases and 3 bases, with 21 bases remaining between them. CDR3 sequence (DNA): TGTGCCAGCACTACCATCTCAAGGGACTCCTACACTGAAGCTTTCTTT. Amino acid sequence: CASTTISRDSYTEAFF.

For this clone: Other DNA sequences of this sample code for an identical CDR3. The V and J genes are TRBV19 and TRBJ2-1; D uncertain. Between the trimmed V and J ends, which lost 5 bases and 0 bases, there was a span of 11 bases. This CDR3 region has 15 residues. The germline CDR1 and CDR2 sequences are LNHDA and SQIVND (reference sequence). CDR3 nucleotides: TGTGCCAGTAGTCTCGACCGGAGCTCCTACAATGAGCAGTTCTTC. It codes for CASSLDRSSYNEQFF.

The chain has TRBV2 and TRBJ1-2; D gene ambiguous. Trimming took 7 bases from V and 4 from J, leaving 16 bases between them. This CDR3 has 14 amino acids. The germline V gene has CDR1 SNHLY and CDR2 FYNNEI. CDR3 amino acids: CASMGGTGIYGYTF. CDR3 bases: TGTGCCAGCATGGGCGGAACGGGGATCTATGGCTACACCTTC. Full variable domain (remainder filled in from reference TRBV2 and TRBJ1-2): EPEVTQTPSHQVTQMGQEVILRCVPISNHLYFYWYRQILGQKVEFLVSFYNNEISEKSEIFDDQFSVERPDGSNFTLKIRSTKLEDSAMYFCASMGGTGIYGYTFGSGTRLTVV.

The V gene is TRBV15, the J gene TRBJ1-1; the match to TRBD1 covers 8 bases. J was trimmed by 5 bases and V by 2 bases; bases with no gene match: 7. The CDR3 runs to 15 residues. CDR1 is LNHNV and CDR2 is YYDKDF in the germline V gene (reference sequence). For the CDR3, the DNA is TGTGCCACCAGCAGACCGGGAACAGGGGGGACTGAAGCTTTCTTT. Translation gives CATSRPGTGGTEAFF.

This chain connects TRBV30 to TRBJ2-5; 11 positions agree with TRBD2. CDR3 length equals 16 residues. J was trimmed by 4 bases and V by 0 bases; bases with no gene match: 7. Per the germline V gene, CDR1 is GTSNPN and CDR2 is SVGIG (reference sequence). CDR3 sequence reads: CAWSVLAGVKGETQYF. In nucleotides, the CDR3 is TGTGCCTGGAGTGTACTAGCGGGAGTGAAAGGAGAGACCCAGTACTTC.

The genes are TRBV15 and TRBJ2-7; 9 nucleotides align to TRBD1. Trimming cost V 0 bases and J 4 bases; bases outside gene matches: 4. The CDR3 extends over 15 amino acids. Germline V CDR1 and CDR2: LNHNV, YYDKDF (reference sequence). As DNA, the CDR3 is TGTGCCACCAGCAGAGAGGGGACAGGGCGGTACGAGCAGTACTTC. Amino acid sequence: CATSREGTGRYEQYF.

The rearrangement uses TRBV29-1 and TRBJ2-1, with 7 bases lining up with TRBD2. The CDR3 runs 14 residues. Trimming took 3 bases from V and 3 from J; bases not matched to a gene: 5. CDR1 is SQVTM, CDR2 ANQGSEA, per germline. CDR3 coding DNA: TGCAGCGTTGATCCTAGCGGAGGCTACAATGAGCAGTTCTTC. This sequence encodes CSVDPSGGYNEQFF.

In nucleotides, the CDR3 is TGTGCCATCAGTGAATCGACACAAGCTAACTATGGCTACACCTTC. Translation: CAISESTQANYGYTF. The chain couples TRBV10-3 to TRBJ1-2; D is uncertain. The V end was cut by 3 bases, the J end by 0 bases, with 11 bases between. CDR3 length: 15 residues. CDR1 and CDR2 (germline): ENHRY, SYGVKD.

This chain joins TRBV9 and TRBJ1-4, with a possible D match to TRBD1 (5 bases). Trimming took 3 bases from V and 7 from J, leaving 19 bases between them. CDR1 and CDR2 (germline): SGDLS, YYNGEE. The CDR3 has 16 residues. The CDR3 DNA follows: TGTGCCAGCAGCGCCAGCTCAGGGTTACCGAGTGAAAAACTGTTTTTT. It yields the protein CASSASSGLPSEKLFF.

The rearrangement joins TRBV27 to TRBJ2-7, with D maybe TRBD1 (6 bases). Trimming cost V 4 bases and J 2 bases, with 15 bases left between them. CDR1 is MNHEY, CDR2 SMNVEV, per germline (reference sequence). The CDR3 sequence is 15 residues long. The DNA of the CDR3 is TGTGCCAGCAGTTCCCCACAGGGCATGACCTACGAGCAGTACTTC. It is translated as CASSSPQGMTYEQYF.

J is TRBJ2-7 and V is TRBV27, with D perhaps matching TRBD2 (5 bases). Germline V CDR1 and CDR2: MNHEY, SMNVEV (reference sequence). V gave up 5 bases and J gave up 2 bases, with 16 bases separating them. This CDR3 is built from 15 residues. CDR3 DNA sequence: TGTGCCAGCAGTCCCCAACTAGGTTTGACCTACGAGCAGTACTTC. Translating gives CASSPQLGLTYEQYF.

The chain employs TRBV29-1 and TRBJ2-3, with 8 bases aligning to TRBD2. The trim removed 5 bases at V and 0 bases at J, leaving 7 bases unmatched. CDR3 length: 15 residues. The V gene's germline CDR1 is SQVTM and CDR2 ANQGSEA. The CDR3 DNA sequence: TGCAGCGTTTACAGACTAGCGACTAGCACAGATACGCAGTATTTT. Its translation is CSVYRLATSTDTQYF.